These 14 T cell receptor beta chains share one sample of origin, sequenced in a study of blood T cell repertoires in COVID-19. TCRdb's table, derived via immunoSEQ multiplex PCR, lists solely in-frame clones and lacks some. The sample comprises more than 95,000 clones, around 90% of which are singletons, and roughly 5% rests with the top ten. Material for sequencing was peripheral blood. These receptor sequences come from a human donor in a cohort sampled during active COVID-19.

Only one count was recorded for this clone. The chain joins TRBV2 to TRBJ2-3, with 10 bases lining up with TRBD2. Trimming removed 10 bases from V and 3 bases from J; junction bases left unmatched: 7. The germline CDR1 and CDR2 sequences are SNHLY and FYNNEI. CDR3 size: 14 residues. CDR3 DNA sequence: TGTGCCATTACGAGCGGGAGGGGTACAGATACGCAGTATTTT. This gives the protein CAITSGRGTDTQYF. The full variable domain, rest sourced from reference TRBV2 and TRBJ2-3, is EPEVTQTPSHQVTQMGQEVILRCVPISNHLYFYWYRQILGQKVEFLVSFYNNEISEKSEIFDDQFSVERPDGSNFTLKIRSTKLEDSAMYFCAITSGRGTDTQYFGPGTRLTVL.

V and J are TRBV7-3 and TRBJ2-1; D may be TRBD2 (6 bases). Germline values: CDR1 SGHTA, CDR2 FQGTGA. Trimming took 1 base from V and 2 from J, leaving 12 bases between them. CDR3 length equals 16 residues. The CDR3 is CASSLKRVFPYNEQFF. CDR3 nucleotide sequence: TGTGCCAGCAGCTTAAAGCGGGTGTTCCCCTACAATGAGCAGTTCTTC.

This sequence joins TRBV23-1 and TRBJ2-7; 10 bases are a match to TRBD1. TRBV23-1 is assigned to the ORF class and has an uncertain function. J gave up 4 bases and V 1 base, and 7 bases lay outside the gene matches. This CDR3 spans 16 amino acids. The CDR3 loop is CASSQLGRTGGYEQYF. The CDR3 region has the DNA TGCGCCAGCAGTCAATTGGGGCGGACAGGGGGTTACGAGCAGTACTTC.

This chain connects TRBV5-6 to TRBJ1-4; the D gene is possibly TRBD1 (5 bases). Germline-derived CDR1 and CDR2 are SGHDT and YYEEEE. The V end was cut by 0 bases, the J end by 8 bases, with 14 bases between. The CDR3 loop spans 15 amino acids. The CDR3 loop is CASSLVDGEGEKLFF. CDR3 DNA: TGTGCCAGCAGCTTGGTCGATGGGGAGGGGGAAAAACTGTTTTTT.

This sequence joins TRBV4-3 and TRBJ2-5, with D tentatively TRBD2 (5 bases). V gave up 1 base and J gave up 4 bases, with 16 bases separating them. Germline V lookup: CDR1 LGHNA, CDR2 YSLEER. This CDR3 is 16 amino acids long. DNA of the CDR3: TGCGCCAGCAGCCAAGGTTGGGCTAGCCCGGGAGAGACCCAGTACTTC. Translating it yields CASSQGWASPGETQYF.

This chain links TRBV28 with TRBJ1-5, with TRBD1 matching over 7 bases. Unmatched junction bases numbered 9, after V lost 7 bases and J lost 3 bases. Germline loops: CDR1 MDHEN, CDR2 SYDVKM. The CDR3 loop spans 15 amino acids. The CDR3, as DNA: TGTGCCAGCAACTCGGGGGGGACAGACAATCAGCCCCAGCATTTT. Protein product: CASNSGGTDNQPQHF.

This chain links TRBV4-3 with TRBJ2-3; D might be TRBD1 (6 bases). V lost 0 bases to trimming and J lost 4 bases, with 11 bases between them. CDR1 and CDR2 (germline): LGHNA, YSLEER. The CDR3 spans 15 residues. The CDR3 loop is CASSQDLTGPDTQYF. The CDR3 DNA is TGCGCCAGCAGCCAAGATTTAACAGGGCCAGATACGCAGTATTTT.

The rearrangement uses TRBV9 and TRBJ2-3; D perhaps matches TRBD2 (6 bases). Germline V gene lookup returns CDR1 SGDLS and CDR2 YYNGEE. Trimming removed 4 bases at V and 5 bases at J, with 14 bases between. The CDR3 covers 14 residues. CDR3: CASSPKLGGDTQYF. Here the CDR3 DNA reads TGTGCCAGCAGCCCTAAGCTGGGAGGAGATACGCAGTATTTT.

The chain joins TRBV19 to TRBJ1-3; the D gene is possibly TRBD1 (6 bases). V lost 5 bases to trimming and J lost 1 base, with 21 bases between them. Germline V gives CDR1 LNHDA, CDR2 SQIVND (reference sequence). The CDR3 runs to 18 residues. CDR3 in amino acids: CASSSGTNWGKSGNTIYF. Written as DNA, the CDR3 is TGTGCCAGTAGTTCCGGGACAAATTGGGGAAAGTCTGGAAACACCATATATTTT.

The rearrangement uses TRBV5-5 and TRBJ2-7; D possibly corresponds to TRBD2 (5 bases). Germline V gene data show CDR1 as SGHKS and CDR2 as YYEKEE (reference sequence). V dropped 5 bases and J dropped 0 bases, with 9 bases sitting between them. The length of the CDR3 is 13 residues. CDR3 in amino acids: CASSPGSSYEQYF. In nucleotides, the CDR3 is TGTGCCAGCAGTCCGGGGAGCTCCTACGAGCAGTACTTC.

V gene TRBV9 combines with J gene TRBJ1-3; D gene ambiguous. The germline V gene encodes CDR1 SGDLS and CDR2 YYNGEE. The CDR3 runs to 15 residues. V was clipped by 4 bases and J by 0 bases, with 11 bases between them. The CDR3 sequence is CASSSTPYSGNTIYF. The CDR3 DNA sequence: TGTGCCAGCAGCTCCACGCCCTACTCTGGAAACACCATATATTTT.

The CDR3 region has the DNA TGTGCCACCAGTGATTCACGGACAGGGAACACTGAAGCTTTCTTT. Translation gives CATSDSRTGNTEAFF. This rearrangement joins TRBV24-1 to TRBJ1-1; TRBD1 aligns across 7 bases. The CDR3 extends over 15 amino acids. With 2 bases clipped from V and 1 base from J, the junction kept 3 bases outside the gene matches. CDR1 and CDR2 from the germline V gene are KGHDR and SFDVKD.

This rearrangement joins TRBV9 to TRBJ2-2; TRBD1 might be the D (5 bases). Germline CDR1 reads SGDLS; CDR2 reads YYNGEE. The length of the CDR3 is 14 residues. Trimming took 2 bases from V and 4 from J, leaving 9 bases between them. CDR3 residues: CASSVRVSTGELFF. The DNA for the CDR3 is TGTGCCAGCAGCGTCAGGGTTTCCACCGGGGAGCTGTTTTTT.

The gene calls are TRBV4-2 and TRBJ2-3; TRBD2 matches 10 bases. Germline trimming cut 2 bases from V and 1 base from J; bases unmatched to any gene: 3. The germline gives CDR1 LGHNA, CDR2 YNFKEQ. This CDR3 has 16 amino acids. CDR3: CASSQSLAGGTDTQYF. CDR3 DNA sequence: TGTGCCAGCAGCCAATCCCTAGCGGGGGGCACAGATACGCAGTATTTT.